This paragraph covers one TCR beta chain sequence. Looked up from germline, CDR1 is MNHEY and CDR2 is SVGEGT. V lost 2 bases and J lost 4, with 13 bases in between. The CDR3 runs to 15 residues. Participants were aged about 18 to 100 years from more than 20 US areas. Methods used by the authors: By means of reference gene primer amplification, nucleated cell counts were estimated. Produced via immunoSEQ multiplex PCR; TCRdb's table is partial and in-frame only. The V and J calls and the clone size are those of that table, but D and trimming were determined from the DNA. The data show some 150,000 clones, 88% seen once. The data belong to a study of blood T cell repertoires in COVID-19. Study-wide background: Samples taken during acute and convalescent COVID-19 were collected in the United States, Italy and Spain. Nucleic acid was either cDNA or gDNA, and it came from T cells, B-cell-depleted T cells, or PBMCs.

Specimen: PBMCs or T cells enriched from blood (not recorded which). The chain combines TRBV6-2 or TRBV6-3 with TRBJ2-3; possibly TRBD2 for D (6 bases). This receptor was obtained from a woman aged 25 to 45 with acute COVID-19. DNA for the CDR3: TGTGCCAGCAGTTACGCCGGGGGAGGAGCAGATACGCAGTATTTT. This encodes CASSYAGGGADTQYF.